The T cell receptor (beta chain) described here comes from a study of cytomegalovirus exposure and HLA in healthy donors. Use of 60 Vbeta and 13 Jbeta primers characterized the PCR. The repertoire was sequenced with immunoSEQ multiplex PCR; TCRdb's copy has only in-frame clones and lacks some. The sample carries 150,000 to 200,000 clones, around 75% recorded once. This clone was recorded a few times. The antigen is undetermined. Study results and caveats: Highest at DRB1 and lowest at HLA-C, TCR association rates differed among HLA loci in a later analysis.

The source material was PBMCs. The TCR was taken from a female donor in good health and CMV-seronegative.

CDR3: CASSQGIKWRTSPNNEQFF. CDR3 nucleotides: TGCGCCAGCAGCCAAGGGATTAAGTGGCGGACTTCCCCGAACAATGAGCAGTTCTTC. This chain links TRBV4-3 with TRBJ2-1; a weak D match, TRBD2 (5 bases). This CDR3 has 19 amino acids. Per germline, CDR1 LGHNA and CDR2 YSLEER. The ends were cut back, 1 base at V and 5 bases at J, with 24 bases in the middle.